This T cell receptor beta chain was recorded in a study of follicular helper T cells after annual influenza vaccination. The assay was immunoSEQ multiplex PCR, and TCRdb's table has in-frame clones only and misses some. The sample consists of about 8,300 clones, 65% to 90% of them appearing once. Noted time point: 2014-2015 season, pre-vaccination. Adults received seasonal inactivated influenza vaccine, with sorted blood CD4 subsets sequenced before and after. Each time point used about 35 to 110 mL of blood. Sorted cTfh were non-naive CD4+CXCR5+PD-1+, either ICOS+CD38+ or ICOS-CD38-. The specimen comprised CXCR5+ CD38- circulating T follicular helper cells from blood, sampled on the day of influenza vaccination. Subset meaning: circulating Tfh, non-naive CD4+CXCR5+PD-1+ (ICOS+CD38+ or ICOS-CD38-). The sequence came from an adult who received the influenza vaccine.

The CDR3 protein is CASSFSDRGPGYTF. The CDR3 DNA reads as TGTGCCAGCAGTTTCTCGGACAGGGGGCCGGGCTACACCTTC. The gene calls are TRBV27 and TRBJ1-2; 11 positions match TRBD1. The germline gives CDR1 MNHEY, CDR2 SMNVEV (reference sequence). This CDR3 comprises 14 residues. Unmatched junction bases numbered 5, after V lost 3 bases and J lost 8 bases.